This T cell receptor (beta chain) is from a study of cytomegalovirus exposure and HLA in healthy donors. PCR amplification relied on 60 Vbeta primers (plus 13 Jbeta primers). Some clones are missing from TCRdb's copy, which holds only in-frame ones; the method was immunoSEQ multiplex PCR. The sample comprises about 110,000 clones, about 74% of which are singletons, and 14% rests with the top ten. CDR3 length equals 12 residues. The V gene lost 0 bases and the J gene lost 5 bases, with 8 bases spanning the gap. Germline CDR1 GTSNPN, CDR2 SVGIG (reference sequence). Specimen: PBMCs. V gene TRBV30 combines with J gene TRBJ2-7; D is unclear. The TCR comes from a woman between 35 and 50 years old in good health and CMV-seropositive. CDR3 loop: CAWSVMGNEQYF. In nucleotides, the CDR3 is TGTGCCTGGAGTGTAATGGGCAACGAGCAGTACTTC.